This is a list of T cell receptor beta chains from one sample in a study of OX40 agonist ivuxolimab in advanced cancers. Profiling relied on immunoSEQ multiplex PCR, and the TCRdb table lists in-frame clones only, not all of them. The data hold around 63,000 clones, with roughly 90% observed a single time. Here the sequenced sample was CD4+ or CD8+ T cells sorted from blood, taken in a trial of the OX40 agonist ivuxolimab. The source of these receptors is an adult with an advanced solid tumor such as melanoma, head and neck, liver or kidney cancer. Both conserved end residues are part of each CDR3. D genes are given only for firm matches. Clone size appears in some rows only: once, few, many, or a class for an expanded clone.

cdr3_aa: CASSKASGLQPQHF
cdr3_nt: TGTGCCAGCAGCAAAGCCTCAGGGCTTCAGCCCCAGCATTTT
j_call: TRBJ1-5
v_call: TRBV21-1
d_call: -
clone_size: -

cdr3_aa: CASSTVAGETYEQYF
cdr3_nt: TGTGCCAGTAGTACCGTAGCGGGGGAGACCTACGAGCAGTACTTC
j_call: TRBJ2-7
v_call: TRBV19
d_call: TRBD2
clone_size: -

cdr3_aa: CATADGWFGNEKLFF
cdr3_nt: TGTGCCACCGCGGACGGATGGTTTGGTAATGAAAAACTGTTTTTT
j_call: TRBJ1-4
v_call: TRBV2
d_call: -
clone_size: -

cdr3_aa: CASSIADTQYF
cdr3_nt: TGTGCCAGTAGTATAGCAGATACGCAGTATTTT
j_call: TRBJ2-3
v_call: TRBV19
d_call: -
clone_size: -

cdr3_aa: CASSPGQLNTEAFF
cdr3_nt: TGTGCCAGCTCACCGGGACAGCTGAACACTGAAGCTTTCTTT
j_call: TRBJ1-1
v_call: TRBV18
d_call: TRBD1
clone_size: -

cdr3_aa: CASRPRTGETSPLHF
cdr3_nt: TGTGCCAGCAGACCGCGGACAGGGGAAACTTCACCCCTCCACTTT
j_call: TRBJ1-6
v_call: TRBV6-1
d_call: TRBD1
clone_size: -

cdr3_aa: CASSFSQGNGYGYTF
cdr3_nt: TGTGCCAGCAGCTTCTCACAGGGAAACGGGTATGGCTACACCTTC
j_call: TRBJ1-2
v_call: TRBV5-6
d_call: -
clone_size: once

cdr3_aa: CASSSPLAGGADEQFF
cdr3_nt: TGTGCCAGCAGTTCCCCCCTAGCGGGGGGGGCGGACGAGCAGTTCTTC
j_call: TRBJ2-1
v_call: TRBV27
d_call: TRBD2
clone_size: -

cdr3_aa: CAWSTFRGAPGNTIYF
cdr3_nt: TGTGCCTGGAGTACTTTTAGGGGGGCGCCGGGAAACACCATATATTTT
j_call: TRBJ1-3
v_call: TRBV30
d_call: -
clone_size: once

cdr3_aa: CASSVRGGRDRFGANVLTF
cdr3_nt: TGTGCCAGCAGCGTAAGAGGGGGGCGCGATAGATTTGGGGCCAACGTCCTGACTTTC
j_call: TRBJ2-6
v_call: TRBV9
d_call: -
clone_size: -

cdr3_aa: CASSLGTDSDTQYF
cdr3_nt: TGTGCCAGCAGCTTGGGGACAGATTCAGATACGCAGTATTTT
j_call: TRBJ2-3
v_call: TRBV5-4
d_call: -
clone_size: -

cdr3_aa: CASSVRSLLSTDTQYF
cdr3_nt: TGTGCCAGCAGCGTGCGGTCTCTACTCAGCACAGATACGCAGTATTTT
j_call: TRBJ2-3
v_call: TRBV5-6
d_call: -
clone_size: -

cdr3_aa: CAPGRVGPNIQYF
cdr3_nt: TGTGCCCCTGGAAGGGTGGGGCCAAACATTCAGTACTTC
j_call: TRBJ2-4
v_call: TRBV7-9
d_call: -
clone_size: -

cdr3_aa: CASSEAGGTTQPQHF
cdr3_nt: TGTGCCAGCAGTGAAGCTGGGGGTACCACTCAGCCCCAGCATTTT
j_call: TRBJ1-5
v_call: TRBV6-1
d_call: -
clone_size: -

cdr3_aa: CASSPAGTRNTEAFF
cdr3_nt: TGTGCCAGCAGCCCGGCCGGGACACGGAACACTGAAGCTTTCTTT
j_call: TRBJ1-1
v_call: TRBV6-5
d_call: -
clone_size: few

cdr3_aa: CASSQDRTGPHYGYTF
cdr3_nt: TGTGCCAGCAGCCAAGACCGGACAGGTCCCCACTATGGCTACACCTTC
j_call: TRBJ1-2
v_call: TRBV4-2
d_call: TRBD1
clone_size: -

cdr3_aa: CASSEDGQALGAYEQYF
cdr3_nt: TGTGCCAGCAGTGAAGATGGGCAGGCCCTAGGCGCCTACGAGCAGTACTTC
j_call: TRBJ2-7
v_call: TRBV6-1
d_call: -
clone_size: -

cdr3_aa: CASSPAGGDEQFF
cdr3_nt: TGTGCTAGCAGCCCAGCGGGAGGGGATGAGCAGTTCTTC
j_call: TRBJ2-1
v_call: TRBV7-7
d_call: TRBD2
clone_size: once

cdr3_aa: CASSVGLLRSYNEQFF
cdr3_nt: TGTGCCAGCAGCGTGGGGCTCCTCCGCTCCTACAATGAGCAGTTCTTC
j_call: TRBJ2-1
v_call: TRBV5-8
d_call: -
clone_size: -

cdr3_aa: CAWSVRRTGGEKLFF
cdr3_nt: TGTGCCTGGAGTGTACGAAGGACAGGGGGTGAAAAACTGTTTTTT
j_call: TRBJ1-4
v_call: TRBV30
d_call: TRBD1
clone_size: -

cdr3_aa: CASSEPQGLYQETQYF
cdr3_nt: TGTGCCAGCAGTGAACCACAGGGATTGTACCAAGAGACCCAGTACTTC
j_call: TRBJ2-5
v_call: TRBV2
d_call: -
clone_size: -

cdr3_aa: CAWTPFDRGTNTEAFF
cdr3_nt: TGTGCCTGGACCCCTTTCGACAGGGGGACGAACACTGAAGCTTTCTTT
j_call: TRBJ1-1
v_call: TRBV30
d_call: TRBD1
clone_size: -

cdr3_aa: CASQSGGYQETQYF
cdr3_nt: TGTGCCTCCCAGAGCGGGGGATACCAAGAGACCCAGTACTTC
j_call: TRBJ2-5
v_call: TRBV6-1
d_call: TRBD2
clone_size: -

cdr3_aa: CASSYYPEQVPEAFF
cdr3_nt: TGTGCCAGCAGTTACTATCCCGAGCAGGTCCCCGAAGCTTTCTTT
j_call: TRBJ1-1
v_call: TRBV6-6
d_call: -
clone_size: -

cdr3_aa: CASRPTERREKLFF
cdr3_nt: TGTGCCAGCAGGCCGACAGAAAGGCGTGAAAAACTGTTTTTT
j_call: TRBJ1-4
v_call: TRBV5-8
d_call: -
clone_size: -

cdr3_aa: CASSEGLGRETQYF
cdr3_nt: TGTGCTAGCAGCGAGGGCTTAGGCAGAGAGACCCAGTACTTC
j_call: TRBJ2-5
v_call: TRBV7-7
d_call: -
clone_size: -

cdr3_aa: CASSLGSSTDTQYF
cdr3_nt: TGCGCCAGCAGCTTGGGGTCAAGCACAGATACGCAGTATTTT
j_call: TRBJ2-3
v_call: TRBV5-1
d_call: -
clone_size: -

cdr3_aa: CASSLTSGGTSYNEQFF
cdr3_nt: TGTGCCAGCAGCTTAACTTCGGGGGGCACCTCCTACAATGAGCAGTTCTTC
j_call: TRBJ2-1
v_call: TRBV7-2
d_call: -
clone_size: -

cdr3_aa: CASSQWDRHEKLFF
cdr3_nt: TGTGCCAGCAGTCAATGGGACAGACATGAAAAACTGTTTTTT
j_call: TRBJ1-4
v_call: TRBV4-2
d_call: TRBD1
clone_size: -

cdr3_aa: CASSQVWTNEKLFF
cdr3_nt: TGCGCCAGCAGCCAAGTCTGGACTAATGAAAAACTGTTTTTT
j_call: TRBJ1-4
v_call: TRBV4-1
d_call: -
clone_size: few

cdr3_aa: CASSAGTGGFSGYTF
cdr3_nt: TGTGCCAGCAGCGCTGGGACAGGAGGTTTCTCTGGCTACACCTTC
j_call: TRBJ1-2
v_call: TRBV5-4
d_call: TRBD1
clone_size: -

cdr3_aa: CASSIRQSNTEAFF
cdr3_nt: TGCGCCAGCAGTATCCGACAGTCGAACACTGAAGCTTTCTTT
j_call: TRBJ1-1
v_call: TRBV4-1
d_call: -
clone_size: -

cdr3_aa: CASSYFGQGAGNEQFF
cdr3_nt: TGTGCCAGCAGTTACTTCGGACAGGGGGCAGGTAATGAGCAGTTCTTC
j_call: TRBJ2-1
v_call: TRBV6-6
d_call: TRBD1
clone_size: -

cdr3_aa: CASRTSSGGGNEKLFF
cdr3_nt: TGTGCCAGCCGGACCTCGTCGGGAGGGGGTAATGAAAAACTGTTTTTT
j_call: TRBJ1-4
v_call: TRBV6-6
d_call: -
clone_size: -

cdr3_aa: CASSLGLGVDSREQYF
cdr3_nt: TGTGCCAGCAGCTTAGGTCTGGGGGTAGATTCTCGCGAGCAGTACTTC
j_call: TRBJ2-7
v_call: TRBV11-2
d_call: -
clone_size: -

cdr3_aa: CASTAGGDNSPLHF
cdr3_nt: TGTGCCAGCACGGCGGGGGGTGATAATTCACCCCTCCACTTT
j_call: TRBJ1-6
v_call: TRBV27
d_call: -
clone_size: -

cdr3_aa: CAWSVLPGTEAFF
cdr3_nt: TGTGCCTGGAGTGTACTTCCTGGCACTGAAGCTTTCTTT
j_call: TRBJ1-1
v_call: TRBV30
d_call: -
clone_size: -

cdr3_aa: CASSLGREKNSPLHF
cdr3_nt: TGTGCCAGCAGTTTAGGCAGGGAGAAGAATTCACCCCTCCACTTT
j_call: TRBJ1-6
v_call: TRBV6-6
d_call: -
clone_size: -

cdr3_aa: CASSRQGMNTEAFF
cdr3_nt: TGTGCCAGCTCAAGACAGGGCATGAACACTGAAGCTTTCTTT
j_call: TRBJ1-1
v_call: TRBV18
d_call: TRBD1
clone_size: -

cdr3_aa: CASSLLLNTEAFF
cdr3_nt: TGTGCCAGCAGTTTGCTTTTGAACACTGAAGCTTTCTTT
j_call: TRBJ1-1
v_call: TRBV6-1
d_call: -
clone_size: -

cdr3_aa: CASSSYTDSYNEQFF
cdr3_nt: TGTGCCAGCAGTTCCTACACCGACAGCTACAATGAGCAGTTCTTC
j_call: TRBJ2-1
v_call: TRBV6-5
d_call: -
clone_size: -

cdr3_aa: CASSQGASLTLETQYF
cdr3_nt: TGTGCCAGCAGCCAAGGCGCAAGCTTAACTCTAGAGACCCAGTACTTC
j_call: TRBJ2-5
v_call: TRBV4-2
d_call: -
clone_size: -

cdr3_aa: CASSVDSSNQPQHF
cdr3_nt: TGTGCCAGCAGTGTTGACAGTAGCAATCAGCCCCAGCATTTT
j_call: TRBJ1-5
v_call: TRBV2
d_call: -
clone_size: -

cdr3_aa: CASSQDQRGEETQYF
cdr3_nt: TGCGCCAGCAGCCAAGATCAGCGGGGGGAAGAGACCCAGTACTTC
j_call: TRBJ2-5
v_call: TRBV4-1
d_call: TRBD2
clone_size: -

cdr3_aa: CASSSGKLNEKLFF
cdr3_nt: TGTGCCAGCAGCAGCGGGAAACTTAATGAAAAACTGTTTTTT
j_call: TRBJ1-4
v_call: TRBV6-1
d_call: -
clone_size: -

cdr3_aa: CASKTGTGREKLFF
cdr3_nt: TGTGCCAGCAAAACCGGGACAGGGAGAGAAAAACTGTTTTTT
j_call: TRBJ1-4
v_call: TRBV6-6
d_call: TRBD1
clone_size: once

cdr3_aa: CASSPAGAYEQYF
cdr3_nt: TGTGCCAGCTCACCGGCAGGGGCCTACGAGCAGTACTTC
j_call: TRBJ2-7
v_call: TRBV18
d_call: -
clone_size: -

cdr3_aa: CAISGTSQKNTIYF
cdr3_nt: TGTGCCATCAGCGGGACATCCCAGAAAAACACCATATATTTT
j_call: TRBJ1-3
v_call: TRBV10-3
d_call: -
clone_size: -

cdr3_aa: CASSFSSGGAQQFF
cdr3_nt: TGTGCCAGCAGCTTTTCTAGCGGGGGGGCGCAGCAGTTCTTC
j_call: TRBJ2-1
v_call: TRBV11-1
d_call: TRBD2
clone_size: -

cdr3_aa: CASSLTGGGQPQHF
cdr3_nt: TGCGCCAGCAGCTTGACCGGTGGGGGTCAGCCCCAGCATTTT
j_call: TRBJ1-5
v_call: TRBV5-1
d_call: -
clone_size: -

cdr3_aa: CASSRFYDTGDSQTYGYTF
cdr3_nt: TGTGCCAGCAGCAGGTTTTATGACACAGGGGATTCACAAACCTATGGCTACACCTTC
j_call: TRBJ1-2
v_call: TRBV21-1
d_call: -
clone_size: -

cdr3_aa: CASKRSEVSTDTQYF
cdr3_nt: TGTGCCAGCAAAAGGTCAGAAGTTAGCACAGATACGCAGTATTTT
j_call: TRBJ2-3
v_call: TRBV2
d_call: -
clone_size: -

cdr3_aa: CASSQDWTPGTDTQYF
cdr3_nt: TGCGCCAGCAGCCAAGATTGGACGCCAGGCACAGATACGCAGTATTTT
j_call: TRBJ2-3
v_call: TRBV4-1
d_call: -
clone_size: -

cdr3_aa: CASSLLGGEKLFF
cdr3_nt: TGCGCCAGCAGCTTGTTGGGCGGGGAAAAACTGTTTTTT
j_call: TRBJ1-4
v_call: TRBV5-1
d_call: -
clone_size: -

cdr3_aa: CASNKGSGGVDTQYF
cdr3_nt: TGTGCCAGCAATAAAGGTAGCGGGGGGGTCGATACGCAGTATTTT
j_call: TRBJ2-3
v_call: TRBV2
d_call: TRBD2
clone_size: -